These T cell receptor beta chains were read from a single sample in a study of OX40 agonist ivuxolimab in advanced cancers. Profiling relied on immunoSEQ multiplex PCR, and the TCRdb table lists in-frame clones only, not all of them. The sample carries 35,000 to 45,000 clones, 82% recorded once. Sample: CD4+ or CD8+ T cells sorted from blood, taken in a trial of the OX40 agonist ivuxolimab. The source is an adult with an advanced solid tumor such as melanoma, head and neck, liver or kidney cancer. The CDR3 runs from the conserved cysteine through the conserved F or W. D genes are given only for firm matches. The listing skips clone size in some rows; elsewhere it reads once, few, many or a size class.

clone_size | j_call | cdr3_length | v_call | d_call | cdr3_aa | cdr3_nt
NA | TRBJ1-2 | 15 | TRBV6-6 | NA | CASSRDQLTNYGYTF | TGTGCCAGCAGCCGAGACCAGCTAACTAACTATGGCTACACCTTC
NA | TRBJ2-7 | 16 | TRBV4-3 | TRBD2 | CASSQDRAGGPYEQYF | TGCGCCAGCAGCCAAGATCGGGCGGGAGGACCCTACGAGCAGTACTTC
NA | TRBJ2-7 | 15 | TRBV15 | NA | CATSREAGHPYEQYF | TGTGCCACCAGCAGAGAGGCGGGACACCCCTACGAGCAGTACTTC
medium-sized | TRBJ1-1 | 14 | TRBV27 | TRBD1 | CASSPVTGATEAFF | TGTGCCAGCAGTCCGGTAACAGGGGCCACTGAAGCTTTCTTT
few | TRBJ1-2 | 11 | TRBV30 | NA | CAWSAGGGYTF | TGTGCCTGGAGTGCCGGGGGAGGCTACACCTTC
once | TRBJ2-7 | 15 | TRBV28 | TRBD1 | CASPPPDRDPYEQYF | TGTGCCAGCCCCCCCCCTGACAGGGATCCCTACGAGCAGTACTTC
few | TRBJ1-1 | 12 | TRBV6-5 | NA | CASAFGSTEAFF | TGTGCCAGCGCCTTCGGTAGCACTGAAGCTTTCTTT
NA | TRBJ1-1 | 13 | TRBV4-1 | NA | CASSHGEWAEAFF | TGCGCCAGCAGCCATGGGGAGTGGGCTGAAGCTTTCTTT
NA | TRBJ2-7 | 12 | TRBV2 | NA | CAITGSSYEQYF | TGTGCCATCACGGGGTCCTCCTACGAGCAGTACTTC
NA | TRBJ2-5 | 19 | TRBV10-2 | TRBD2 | CASRYGTSGRGAYQETQYF | TGCGCCAGCAGGTACGGGACTAGCGGGAGAGGAGCTTACCAAGAGACCCAGTACTTC
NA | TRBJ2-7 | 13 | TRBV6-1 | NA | CASSEGGAYEQYF | TGTGCCAGCAGTGAAGGGGGAGCCTACGAGCAGTACTTC
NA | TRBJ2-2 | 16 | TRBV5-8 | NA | CASSPWGRGDTGELFF | TGTGCCAGCAGCCCCTGGGGGCGCGGGGACACCGGGGAGCTGTTTTTT
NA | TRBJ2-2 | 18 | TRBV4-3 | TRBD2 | CASSPATSGRPNTGELFF | TGCGCCAGCAGCCCCGCGACTAGCGGGCGCCCGAACACCGGGGAGCTGTTTTTT
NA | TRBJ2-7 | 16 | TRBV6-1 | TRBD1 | CASSETGGTPSYEQYF | TGTGCCAGCAGTGAAACAGGGGGGACCCCCTCCTACGAGCAGTACTTC
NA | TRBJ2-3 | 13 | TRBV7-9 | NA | CASSIAYGDTQYF | TGTGCCAGCAGCATTGCCTACGGAGATACGCAGTATTTT
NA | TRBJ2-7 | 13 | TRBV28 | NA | CASNLAGFDEQYF | TGTGCCAGCAACTTGGCGGGTTTCGACGAGCAGTACTTC
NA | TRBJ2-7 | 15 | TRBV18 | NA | CASSSTAGDSYEQYF | TGTGCCAGCTCATCGACGGCCGGGGATTCCTACGAGCAGTACTTC
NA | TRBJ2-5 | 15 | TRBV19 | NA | CASSIAGGPQETQYF | TGTGCCAGTAGTATAGCGGGCGGACCCCAAGAGACCCAGTACTTC
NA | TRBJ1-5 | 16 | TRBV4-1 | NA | CASSHLGIVSNQPQHF | TGCGCCAGCAGCCACTTAGGGATTGTGAGCAATCAGCCCCAGCATTTT
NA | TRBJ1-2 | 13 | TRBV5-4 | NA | CASSLQNDGGYTF | TGTGCCAGCAGCCTCCAGAATGATGGCGGCTACACCTTC
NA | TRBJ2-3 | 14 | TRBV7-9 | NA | CASSLTQGADTQYF | TGTGCCAGCAGCTTAACACAGGGAGCAGATACGCAGTATTTT
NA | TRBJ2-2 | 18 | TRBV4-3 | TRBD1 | CASSQDNTGGLIAGELFF | TGCGCCAGCAGCCAAGATAATACAGGGGGTTTGATCGCCGGGGAGCTGTTTTTT
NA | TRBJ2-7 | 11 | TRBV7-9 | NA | CASSLRYEQYF | TGTGCCAGCAGCTTGCGTTATGAGCAGTACTTC
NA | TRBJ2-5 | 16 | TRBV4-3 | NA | CASSQGIAQVEETQYF | TGCGCCAGCAGCCAAGGAATTGCTCAGGTGGAAGAGACCCAGTACTTC
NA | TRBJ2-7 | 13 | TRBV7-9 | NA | CASSPPVPYEQYF | TGTGCCAGCAGCCCCCCCGTCCCCTACGAGCAGTACTTC
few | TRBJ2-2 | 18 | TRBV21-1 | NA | CASSRRTAERENTGELFF | TGTGCCAGCAGCAGACGGACAGCCGAGAGAGAAAACACCGGGGAGCTGTTTTTT
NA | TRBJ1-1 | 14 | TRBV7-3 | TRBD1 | CASRKGGLGTEAFF | TGTGCCAGCAGGAAAGGGGGCCTGGGGACTGAAGCTTTCTTT
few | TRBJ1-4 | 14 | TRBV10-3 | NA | CAISEGREAEKLFF | TGTGCCATCAGTGAGGGCAGGGAAGCTGAAAAACTGTTTTTT
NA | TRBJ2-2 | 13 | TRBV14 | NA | CASSWDNTGELFF | TGTGCCAGCAGCTGGGATAACACCGGGGAGCTGTTTTTT
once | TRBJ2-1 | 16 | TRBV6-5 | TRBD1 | CASSYLQGAQTNEQFF | TGTGCCAGCAGTTACTTGCAGGGGGCCCAGACGAATGAGCAGTTCTTC
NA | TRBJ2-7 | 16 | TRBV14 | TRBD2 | CASSQTGTSGNYEQYF | TGTGCCAGCAGCCAAACGGGGACTAGCGGGAACTACGAGCAGTACTTC
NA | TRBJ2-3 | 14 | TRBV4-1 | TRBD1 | CASSHGQGTDTQYF | TGCGCCAGCAGCCACGGACAGGGAACAGATACGCAGTATTTT
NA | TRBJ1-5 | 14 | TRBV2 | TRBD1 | CASTQGAGNQPQHF | TGTGCCAGCACCCAGGGGGCTGGAAATCAGCCCCAGCATTTT
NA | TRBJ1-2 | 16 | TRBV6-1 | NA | CASSEVRAASGDGYTF | TGTGCCAGCAGTGAAGTTCGGGCCGCAAGTGGAGATGGCTACACCTTC
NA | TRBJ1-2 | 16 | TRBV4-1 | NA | CASSSQGRTSNYGYTF | TGCGCCAGCAGCTCCCAGGGTCGGACCTCTAACTATGGCTACACCTTC
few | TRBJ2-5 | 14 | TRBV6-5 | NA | CASSPYRFQETQYF | TGTGCCAGCAGCCCTTACAGGTTCCAAGAGACCCAGTACTTC
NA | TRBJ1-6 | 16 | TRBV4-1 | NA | CASSQDRYSLNSPLHF | TGCGCCAGCAGCCAAGATAGGTACTCCTTGAATTCACCCCTCCACTTT
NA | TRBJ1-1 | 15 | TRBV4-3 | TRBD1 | CASSQDMTGLTEVFF | TGCGCCAGCAGCCAAGATATGACAGGGCTGACTGAAGTTTTCTTT